This T cell receptor beta chain was profiled in a study of patients and donors after allogeneic stem cell transplantation (dated by TCRdb to the early 2020s). Including the terminal cysteine and phenylalanine, the CDR3 comprises 15 residues. Here the CDR3 DNA is all that survives: 45 bases in frame from base 1. The germline V and J ends show losses of 6 bases and 2 bases respectively, and no gene match explains 5 bases of the junction. Based on the germline V gene (reference sequence), the CDR1 and CDR2 sequences are SEHNR and FQNEAQ. The table lists this clonotype with many counts. Its antigen is currently not known. Base quality data are lacking; no much larger clone is found one base away. Library generation was performed with RT-PCR. Sequencing used a NextSeq 550. TCRdb applied fastp at Q25 and MiXCR to the public reads, then kept only in-frame beta chains. Rows with one shared CDR3 protein collapse into an entry with the most common genes and DNA. Present in this sample are around 82,000 distinct CDR3 sequences, around 5% of which were seen just once. 2.5% to 3% of the sample is in the top ten clones.

Specimen: blood, either unsorted or a sorted T cell fraction (not recorded which). The sequence came from a human donor who was either an allogeneic HSCT recipient or a stem cell or donor lymphocyte infusion donor (not recorded which). It is not recorded whose cells these are; they may come from a transplant donor. The chain employs TRBV7-9 and TRBJ2-2; TRBD2 lines up with 8 middle nucleotides. The DNA sequence is as follows: TGTGCCAGCAGGGACAGCGGGAGAAACACCGGGGAGCTGTTTTTT. Its product reads: CASRDSGRNTGELFF.